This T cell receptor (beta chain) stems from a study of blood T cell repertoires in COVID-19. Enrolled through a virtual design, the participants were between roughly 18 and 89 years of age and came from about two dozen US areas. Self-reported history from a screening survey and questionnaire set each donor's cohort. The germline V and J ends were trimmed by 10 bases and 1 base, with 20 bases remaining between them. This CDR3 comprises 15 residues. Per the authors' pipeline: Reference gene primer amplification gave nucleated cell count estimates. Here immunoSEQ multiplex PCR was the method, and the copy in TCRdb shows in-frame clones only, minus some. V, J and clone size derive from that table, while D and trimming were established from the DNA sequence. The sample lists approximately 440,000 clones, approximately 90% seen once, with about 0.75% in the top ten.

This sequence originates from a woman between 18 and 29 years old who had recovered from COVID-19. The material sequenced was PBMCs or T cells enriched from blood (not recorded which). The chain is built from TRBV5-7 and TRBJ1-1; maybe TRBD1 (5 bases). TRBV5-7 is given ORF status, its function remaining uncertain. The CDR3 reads CAGNSAGTRNTEAFF. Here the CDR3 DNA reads TGTGCCGGAAATAGCGCAGGGACTAGGAACACTGAAGCTTTCTTT.